The present entry profiles one T cell receptor beta chain with its context. The antigen is undetermined. Germline V CDR1 and CDR2: DFQATT, SNEGSKA (reference sequence). V lost 1 base, J lost 8 bases, and 11 bases lay in between. This CDR3 has 12 amino acids. This entry belongs to a study of CD8+CD57+ T cells in acquired aplastic anemia. On the study more broadly: DNA from sorted CD4+ and CD8+ cells averaged roughly 3.4 ug. Study-level findings and limits: Roughly 31 CD8+ CDR3 sequences were shared between patients and controls.

Sequenced patients had shown CD8+CD57+ cell expansion by flow cytometry. The enrolled patients all had severe acquired aplastic anemia. For CDR3 and TCR beta VDJ profiling, genomic DNA was the template used. TCRdb reprocessed the reads with MiXCR, giving one entry per CDR3 protein. This sample has 250,000 to 350,000 distinct CDR3 sequences, with 50% to 65% found just once. The sample was sorted CD4+, CD8+, or CD8+CD57+ T cells (not recorded which) from PBMCs. The gene calls are TRBV20-1 and TRBJ1-1; perhaps TRBD1 as D (6 bases). The sequence came from a human donor with aplastic anemia. DNA of the CDR3: TGCAGTGCTAGAGTACAGGGACAAGAAGCTTTCTTT. Residues: CSARVQGQEAFF.